Each of the 14 T cell receptor beta chains below was sequenced from the same sample in a study of CD8+ T cells in alopecia areata. In roughly 5 patients, CD4+ T cells were split by CD25+CD127- sorting. Isolated RNA was reverse transcribed into cDNA used as the sequencing template. Only in-frame clones appear in the TCRdb table, and some are missing; sequencing was by immunoSEQ multiplex PCR. The table has 35,000 to 45,000 clones, around half seen once. The sample taken for sequencing was CD4+ Tregs sorted from blood. The receptors derive from a human donor with alopecia areata.

The chain carries TRBV7-9 and TRBJ1-2; D is uncertain. V was clipped by 3 bases and J by 5 bases, with 13 bases between them. Per germline, CDR1 SEHNR and CDR2 FQNEAQ (reference sequence). The CDR3 spans 14 residues. Here the CDR3 DNA reads TGTGCCAGCAGCTTTTACGGCGGCAAATATGGCTACACCTTC. This translates into CASSFYGGKYGYTF.

This sequence joins TRBV6-1 and TRBJ2-5; unclear D gene. V lost 1 base and J 3 bases, leaving 12 bases between the germline ends. The CDR3 has 15 residues. Germline-derived CDR1 and CDR2 are MNHNS and SASEGT. The CDR3 spells CASSEGPGFEETQYF. DNA of the CDR3: TGTGCCAGCAGTGAAGGGCCGGGTTTTGAAGAGACCCAGTACTTC.

V gene TRBV7-2 combines with J gene TRBJ2-5; D is unresolved. The CDR3 has 13 residues. Looked up from germline, CDR1 is SGHTA and CDR2 is FQGNSA. V dropped 0 bases and J dropped 4 bases, with 6 bases sitting between them. In nucleotides, the CDR3 is TGTGCCAGCAGCTTAGCAGGGCGAGAGACCCAGTACTTC. Protein sequence: CASSLAGRETQYF.

The chain employs TRBV2 and TRBJ2-1; 8 positions match TRBD1. V shed 3 bases, J shed 5 bases, and the junction held 6 bases outside the gene matches. The CDR3 consists of 15 residues. From germline, CDR1 is SNHLY and CDR2 FYNNEI. DNA of the CDR3: TGTGCCAGCAGTGAGCGACAGGGGAGCCACAATGAGCAGTTCTTC. As protein: CASSERQGSHNEQFF.

The chain is built from TRBV7-2 and TRBJ1-1, with 9 bases fitting TRBD1. The V segment lost 5 bases and the J segment 10 bases; nucleotides outside the gene matches: 8. The CDR3 spans 13 residues. Germline loops: CDR1 SGHTA, CDR2 FQGNSA. The CDR3 here is CASSPPGQGAAFF. The CDR3 DNA sequence: TGTGCCAGCAGCCCCCCGGGACAGGGAGCAGCTTTCTTT. The full variable domain, in which reference TRBV7-2 and TRBJ1-1 provide the parts outside the CDR3, is GAGVSQSPSNKVTEKGKDVELRCDPISGHTALYWYRQSLGQGLEFLIYFQGNSAPDKSGLPSDRFSAERTGGSVSTLTIQRTQQEDSAVYLCASSPPGQGAAFFGQGTRLTVV.

This clone has more than one count but fewer than ten. The V gene is TRBV5-1, the J gene TRBJ2-5; D might be TRBD2 (5 bases). Looked up from germline, CDR1 is SGHRS and CDR2 is YFSETQ. This CDR3 is 14 amino acids long. Trimming removed 1 base from V and 0 bases from J, with 7 bases in between. The CDR3 loop reads CASSLRENQETQYF. CDR3 in DNA: TGCGCCAGCAGCTTGAGGGAGAACCAAGAGACCCAGTACTTC. Supplemented by reference TRBV5-1 and TRBJ2-5, the full variable domain reads KAGVTQTPRYLIKTRGQQVTLSCSPISGHRSVSWYQQTPGQGLQFLFEYFSETQRNKGNFPGRFSGRQFSNSRSEMNVSTLELGDSALYLCASSLRENQETQYFGPGTRLLVL.

This clone came up once. The V call is TRBV5-1, the J call TRBJ2-3; D call uncertain. V was clipped by 4 bases and J by 0 bases, with 3 bases between them. Germline assignment: CDR1 SGHRS and CDR2 YFSETQ. The CDR3 sequence is 12 residues long. CDR3 amino acids: CASSLSTDTQYF. The CDR3, as DNA: TGCGCCAGCAGCCTGAGCACAGATACGCAGTATTTT.

J is TRBJ1-2 and V is TRBV4-2; D is uncertain. This CDR3 spans 15 amino acids. CDR1 is LGHNA and CDR2 is YNFKEQ in the germline V gene. V was trimmed by 0 bases and J by 4 bases, leaving 12 bases between them. The DNA of the CDR3 is TGTGCCAGCAGCCAAGATACCCGTGAGGTCTATGGCTACACCTTC. This translates into CASSQDTREVYGYTF.

The gene calls are TRBV7-2 and TRBJ2-2; D is ambiguous. The CDR3 consists of 14 residues. The ends were cut back, 4 bases at V and 6 bases at J, with 12 bases in the middle. The V gene's germline CDR1 is SGHTA and CDR2 FQGNSA. CDR3 in DNA: TGTGCCAGCAGCTCCGGACGACGTGCCGGGGAGCTGTTTTTT. Protein sequence: CASSSGRRAGELFF.

The V call is TRBV2, the J call TRBJ1-4; possible D gene TRBD1, 6 bases. The CDR3 has 15 residues. The germline gives CDR1 SNHLY, CDR2 FYNNEI. V lost 8 bases, J lost 0 bases, and 13 bases lay in between. CDR3 DNA sequence: TGTGCCAGCCAACAACAGGGACCAACTAATGAAAAACTGTTTTTT. Translating gives CASQQQGPTNEKLFF. Full variable domain (outside the CDR3, taken from reference TRBV2 and TRBJ1-4): EPEVTQTPSHQVTQMGQEVILRCVPISNHLYFYWYRQILGQKVEFLVSFYNNEISEKSEIFDDQFSVERPDGSNFTLKIRSTKLEDSAMYFCASQQQGPTNEKLFFGSGTQLSVL.

J is TRBJ2-5 and V is TRBV9, with a tentative D call TRBD1 (6 bases). Germline lookup yields CDR1 SGDLS and CDR2 YYNGEE. V was clipped by 0 bases and J by 6 bases, with 9 bases between them. The CDR3 contains 13 residues. CDR3 bases: TGTGCCAGCAGCGTAGAGCAGGGGAAGACCCAGTACTTC. It translates to CASSVEQGKTQYF.

The V and J genes are TRBV29-1 and TRBJ2-2; D is perhaps TRBD2 (5 bases). This CDR3 has 15 residues. The ends were cut back, 0 bases at V and 6 bases at J, with 14 bases in the middle. Germline lookup yields CDR1 SQVTM and CDR2 ANQGSEA. The CDR3 nucleotides read TGCAGCGTTGAAGAGGGAGTCGGTAGGGCCGGGGAGCTGTTTTTT. Translation: CSVEEGVGRAGELFF.

V is TRBV5-6 and J is TRBJ2-2; D is unclear. V lost 4 bases and J lost 5, with 15 bases in between. This CDR3 spans 15 amino acids. Germline assignment: CDR1 SGHDT and CDR2 YYEEEE. The CDR3, as DNA: TGTGCCAGCAGCCCCGCCGCCGGCAAAACCGGGGAGCTGTTTTTT. Translating it yields CASSPAAGKTGELFF.

This chain links TRBV7-9 with TRBJ1-1; 10 bases agree with TRBD1. This CDR3 is built from 15 residues. V shed 4 bases, J shed 11 bases, and the junction held 13 bases outside the gene matches. Germline V lookup: CDR1 SEHNR, CDR2 FQNEAQ (reference sequence). The CDR3 DNA is TGTGCCAGCAGCTCCAGGGGACAGGGGCCCAGCGGCGCTTTCTTT. It yields the protein CASSSRGQGPSGAFF.